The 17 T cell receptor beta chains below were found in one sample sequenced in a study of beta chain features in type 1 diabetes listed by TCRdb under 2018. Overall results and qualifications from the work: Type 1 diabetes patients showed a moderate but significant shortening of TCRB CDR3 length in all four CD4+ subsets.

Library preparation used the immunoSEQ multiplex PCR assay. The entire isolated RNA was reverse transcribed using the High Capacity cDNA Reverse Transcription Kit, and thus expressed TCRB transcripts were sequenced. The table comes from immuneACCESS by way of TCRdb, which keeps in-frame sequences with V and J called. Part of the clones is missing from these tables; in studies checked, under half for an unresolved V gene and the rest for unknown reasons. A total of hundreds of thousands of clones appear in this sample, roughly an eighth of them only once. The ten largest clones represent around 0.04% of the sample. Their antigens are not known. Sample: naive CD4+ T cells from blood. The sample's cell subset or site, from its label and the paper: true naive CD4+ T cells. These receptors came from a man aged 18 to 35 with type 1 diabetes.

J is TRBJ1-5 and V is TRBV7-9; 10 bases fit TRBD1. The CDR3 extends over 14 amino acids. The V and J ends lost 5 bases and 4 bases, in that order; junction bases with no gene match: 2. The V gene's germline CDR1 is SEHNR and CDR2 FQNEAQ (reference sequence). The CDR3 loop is CASSEGQGNQPQHF. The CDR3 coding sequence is TGTGCCAGCAGCGAGGGACAGGGGAATCAGCCCCAGCATTTT.

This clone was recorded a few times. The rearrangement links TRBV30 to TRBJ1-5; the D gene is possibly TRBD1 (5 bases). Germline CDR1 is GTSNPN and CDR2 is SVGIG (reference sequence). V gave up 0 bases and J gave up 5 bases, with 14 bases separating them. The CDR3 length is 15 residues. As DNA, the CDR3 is TGTGCCTGGAGTGTGCTGCAGGGCAGATATCAGCCCCAGCATTTT. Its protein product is CAWSVLQGRYQPQHF.

CDR3 amino acids: CAWSPASINYGYTF. The CDR3 nucleotides are TGTGCCTGGAGCCCGGCTTCGATTAACTATGGCTACACCTTC. The chain links TRBV30 to TRBJ1-2; D gene uncertain. Per the germline V gene, CDR1 is GTSNPN and CDR2 is SVGIG (reference sequence). The germline V and J ends were trimmed by 3 bases and 1 base, with 12 bases remaining between them. The CDR3 sequence is 14 residues long.

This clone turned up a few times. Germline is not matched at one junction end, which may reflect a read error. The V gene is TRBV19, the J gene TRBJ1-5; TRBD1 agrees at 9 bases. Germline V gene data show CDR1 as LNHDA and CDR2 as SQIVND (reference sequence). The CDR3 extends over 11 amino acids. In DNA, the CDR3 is TGTGCCAGTACCAACCTCCGGGACAGGGCTTTT. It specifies CASTNLRDRAF. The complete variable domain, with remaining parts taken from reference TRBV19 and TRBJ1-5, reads DGGITQSPKYLFRKEGQNVTLSCEQNLNHDAMYWYRQDPGQGLRLIYYSQIVNDFQKGDIAEGYSVSREKKESFPLTVTSAQKNPTAFYLCASTNLRDRAFGDGTRLSIL.

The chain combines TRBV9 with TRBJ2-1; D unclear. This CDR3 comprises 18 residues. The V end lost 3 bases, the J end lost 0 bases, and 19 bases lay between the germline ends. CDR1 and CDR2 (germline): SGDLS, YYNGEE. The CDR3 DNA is TGTGCCAGCAGCGCCGGGCCAAACGGACGGAGCTCCTACAATGAGCAGTTCTTC. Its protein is CASSAGPNGRSSYNEQFF. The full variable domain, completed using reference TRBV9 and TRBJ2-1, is DSGVTQTPKHLITATGQRVTLRCSPRSGDLSVYWYQQSLDQGLQFLIQYYNGEERAKGNILERFSAQQFPDLHSELNLSSLELGDSALYFCASSAGPNGRSSYNEQFFGPGTRLTVL.

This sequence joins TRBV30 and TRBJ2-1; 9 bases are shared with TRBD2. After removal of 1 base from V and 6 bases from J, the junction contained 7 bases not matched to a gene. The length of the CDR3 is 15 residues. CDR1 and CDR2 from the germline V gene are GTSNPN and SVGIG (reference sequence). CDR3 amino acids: CAWSGQRGARNEQFF. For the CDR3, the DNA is TGTGCCTGGAGTGGGCAGCGGGGGGCCCGCAATGAGCAGTTCTTC.

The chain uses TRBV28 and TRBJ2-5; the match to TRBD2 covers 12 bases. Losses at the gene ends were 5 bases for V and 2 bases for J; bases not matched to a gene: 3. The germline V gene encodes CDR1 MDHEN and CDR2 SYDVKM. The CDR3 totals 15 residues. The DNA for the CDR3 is TGTGCCAGCAGTCTAGCGGGAGGGGAACAAGAGACCCAGTACTTC. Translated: CASSLAGGEQETQYF.

The CDR3 protein is CASSSPGLPYEQYF. The DNA of the CDR3 is TGTGCCAGCAGTTCACCGGGACTTCCCTACGAGCAGTACTTC. The chain employs TRBV27 and TRBJ2-7; a weak D match, TRBD2 (6 bases). Germline CDR1 reads MNHEY; CDR2 reads SMNVEV (reference sequence). This CDR3 has 14 residues. The germline V and J ends were trimmed by 4 bases and 2 bases, with 12 bases remaining between them.

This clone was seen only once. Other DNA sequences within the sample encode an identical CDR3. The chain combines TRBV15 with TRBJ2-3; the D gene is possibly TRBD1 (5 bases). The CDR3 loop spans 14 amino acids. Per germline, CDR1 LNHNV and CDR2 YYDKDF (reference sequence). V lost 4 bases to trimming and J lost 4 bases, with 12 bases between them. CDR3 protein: CATSTFQGADTQYF. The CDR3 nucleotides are TGTGCCACCAGCACCTTTCAGGGTGCAGATACGCAGTATTTT.

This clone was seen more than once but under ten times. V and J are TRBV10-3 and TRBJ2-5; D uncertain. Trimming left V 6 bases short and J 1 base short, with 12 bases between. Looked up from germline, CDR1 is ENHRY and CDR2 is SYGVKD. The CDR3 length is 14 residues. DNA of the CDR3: TGTGCCATCAGAGCCTGGATGACCCAAGAGACCCAGTACTTC. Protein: CAIRAWMTQETQYF.

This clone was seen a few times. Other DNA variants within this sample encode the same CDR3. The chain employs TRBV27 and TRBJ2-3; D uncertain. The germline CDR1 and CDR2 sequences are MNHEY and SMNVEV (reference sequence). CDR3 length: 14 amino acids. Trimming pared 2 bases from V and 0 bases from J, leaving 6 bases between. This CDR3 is CASSLAASTDTQYF. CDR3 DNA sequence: TGTGCCAGCAGTTTAGCTGCTAGCACAGATACGCAGTATTTT.

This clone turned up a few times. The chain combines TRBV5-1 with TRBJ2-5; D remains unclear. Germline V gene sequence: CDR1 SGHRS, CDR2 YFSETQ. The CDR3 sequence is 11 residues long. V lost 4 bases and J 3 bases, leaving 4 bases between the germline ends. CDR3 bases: TGCGCCAGCAGCGGAGAAGAGACCCAGTACTTC. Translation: CASSGEETQYF.

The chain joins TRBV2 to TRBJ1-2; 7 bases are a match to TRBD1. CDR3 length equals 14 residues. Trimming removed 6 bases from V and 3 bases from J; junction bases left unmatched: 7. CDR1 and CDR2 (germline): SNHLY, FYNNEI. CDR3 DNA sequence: TGTGCCAGCAGCCTGCGGACAGGAGACTATGGCTACACCTTC. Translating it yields CASSLRTGDYGYTF.

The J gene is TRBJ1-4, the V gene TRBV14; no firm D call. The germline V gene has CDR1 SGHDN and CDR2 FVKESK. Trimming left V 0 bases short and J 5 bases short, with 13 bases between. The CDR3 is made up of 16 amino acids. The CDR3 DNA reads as TGTGCCAGCAGCCAAGATTGGGGAGATTGGAATGAAAAACTGTTTTTT. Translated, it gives CASSQDWGDWNEKLFF.

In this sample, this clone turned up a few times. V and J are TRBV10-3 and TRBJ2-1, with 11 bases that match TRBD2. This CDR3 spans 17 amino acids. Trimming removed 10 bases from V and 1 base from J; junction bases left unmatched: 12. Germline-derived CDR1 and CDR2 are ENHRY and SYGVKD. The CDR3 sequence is CATSLAGVRDSYNEQFF. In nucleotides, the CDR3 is TGTGCCACCTCACTAGCGGGAGTGAGGGATTCCTACAATGAGCAGTTCTTC.

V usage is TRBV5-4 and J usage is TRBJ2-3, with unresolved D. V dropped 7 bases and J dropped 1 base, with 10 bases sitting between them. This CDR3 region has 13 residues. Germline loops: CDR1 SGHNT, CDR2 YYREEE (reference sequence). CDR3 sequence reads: CASGKSGTDTQYF. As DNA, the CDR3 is TGTGCCAGCGGCAAAAGTGGCACAGATACGCAGTATTTT.

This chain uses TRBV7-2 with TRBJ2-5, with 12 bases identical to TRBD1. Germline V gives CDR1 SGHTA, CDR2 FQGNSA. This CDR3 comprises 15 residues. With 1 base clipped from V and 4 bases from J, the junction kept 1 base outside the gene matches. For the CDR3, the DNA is TGTGCCAGCAGCTTAGGGGGACAGGGGGCAGAGACCCAGTACTTC. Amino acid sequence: CASSLGGQGAETQYF. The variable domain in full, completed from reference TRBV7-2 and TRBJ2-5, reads GAGVSQSPSNKVTEKGKDVELRCDPISGHTALYWYRQSLGQGLEFLIYFQGNSAPDKSGLPSDRFSAERTGGSVSTLTIQRTQQEDSAVYLCASSLGGQGAETQYFGPGTRLLVL.